Each of the 25 T cell receptor beta chains below was sequenced from the same sample in a study of technical replicates of blood from several donors. Sequenced by immunoSEQ multiplex PCR; TCRdb stores in-frame clones only, minus some. This sample yields around 63,000 clones, of which roughly 98% are seen a single time; around 0.16% belongs to the top ten. Input material: T cells isolated from PBMCs. Receptors originate from a human donor in good health.

The V call is TRBV9, the J call TRBJ1-1, with no clear D. The germline V gene encodes CDR1 SGDLS and CDR2 YYNGEE. Trimming stripped 3 bases from V and 5 bases from J, with 8 bases between. The CDR3 contains 12 residues. The CDR3 DNA reads TGTGCCAGCAGCGCTGTGAGTACTGAAGCTTTCTTT. Translating gives CASSAVSTEAFF.

J is TRBJ1-1 and V is TRBV11-2; perhaps TRBD1 as D (5 bases). This CDR3 is built from 15 residues. The V end was cut by 6 bases, the J end by 0 bases, with 14 bases between. Germline CDR1 SGHAT, CDR2 FQNNGV. This chain's CDR3 is CASRQRQRMNTEAFF. The CDR3 DNA is TGTGCCAGCAGACAACGACAGAGAATGAACACTGAAGCTTTCTTT.

The chain employs TRBV7-2 and TRBJ1-4; TRBD1 aligns across 8 bases. The CDR3 is 14 residues long. CDR1 is SGHTA, CDR2 FQGNSA, per germline. The V segment lost 5 bases and the J segment 7 bases; nucleotides outside the gene matches: 6. The CDR3, as DNA: TGTGCCAGCAGCCCAGACAGGGGTAGTGAAAAACTGTTTTTT. This sequence encodes CASSPDRGSEKLFF. Together with reference TRBV7-2 and TRBJ1-4, the CDR3 gives the full variable domain: GAGVSQSPSNKVTEKGKDVELRCDPISGHTALYWYRQSLGQGLEFLIYFQGNSAPDKSGLPSDRFSAERTGGSVSTLTIQRTQQEDSAVYLCASSPDRGSEKLFFGSGTQLSVL.

The rearrangement links TRBV12-1 to TRBJ2-7; TRBD1, as called in the table, went unchecked against the DNA. TRBV12-1 is annotated as a pseudogene. This CDR3 spans 13 amino acids. The CDR3 reads CASSSGQANEQYF. CDR3 nucleotide sequence: TGTGCCAGCAGCTCGGGACAGGCCAACGAGCAGTACTTC.

This chain links TRBV25-1 with TRBJ2-5; 7 positions match TRBD2. Germline trimming cut 5 bases from V and 4 bases from J; bases unmatched to any gene: 10. The CDR3 length is 15 residues. Germline values: CDR1 MGHDK, CDR2 SYGVNS. CDR3 in DNA: TGTGCCAGCAGTACGTCCGGGACTATTAGAGAGACCCAGTACTTC. As protein: CASSTSGTIRETQYF.

The chain recombines TRBV29-1 with TRBJ1-2; D gene uncertain. The germline gives CDR1 SQVTM, CDR2 ANQGSEA. The CDR3 contains 11 residues. Trimming removed 8 bases from V and 3 bases from J, with 10 bases in between. The CDR3 DNA reads TGCAGCTGCCAGCGGGACTATGGCTACACCTTC. It is translated as CSCQRDYGYTF.

V usage is TRBV2 and J usage is TRBJ1-5, with D hard to call. CDR3 length equals 16 residues. Trimming shortened V by 3 bases and J by 7 bases, and 19 bases separated the two germline ends. Germline values: CDR1 SNHLY, CDR2 FYNNEI. CDR3 in amino acids: CASSEQGLRRVQPQHF. The CDR3 DNA follows: TGTGCCAGCAGTGAGCAAGGACTCAGGCGCGTACAGCCCCAGCATTTT.

This chain links TRBV28 with TRBJ2-1; TRBD2 matches at 10 bases. The germline CDR1 and CDR2 sequences are MDHEN and SYDVKM. The CDR3 consists of 16 residues. The CDR3 sequence: CAAGQLKREGRNEQFF. CDR3 sequence (DNA): TGTGCGGCGGGACAACTAAAGCGGGAGGGTAGAAATGAGCAGTTCTTC.

This clone was seen a single time. The chain uses TRBV7-8 and TRBJ2-2; 7 nucleotides match TRBD1. V shed 5 bases, J shed 6 bases, and the junction held 9 bases outside the gene matches. The CDR3 sequence is 15 residues long. Germline V CDR1 and CDR2: SGHVS, FQNEAQ. CDR3 DNA sequence: TGTGCCAGCAGCCCTAATGGACAGGTCCCCGGGGAGCTGTTTTTT. Protein product: CASSPNGQVPGELFF. Drawing the rest from reference TRBV7-8 and TRBJ2-2, the complete variable domain is GAGVSQSPRYKVAKRGQDVALRCDPISGHVSLFWYQQALGQGPEFLTYFQNEAQLDKSGLPSDRFFAERPEGSVSTLKIQRTQQEDSAVYLCASSPNGQVPGELFFGEGSRLTVL.

The V and J genes are TRBV6-1 and TRBJ1-5; TRBD1 aligns across 8 bases. The ends lost 4 bases at V and 1 base at J; junction bases unmatched: 6. This CDR3 comprises 16 residues. In germline, CDR1 is MNHNS, CDR2 SASEGT. The CDR3 spells CASSGQGSSSNQPQHF. In DNA form, the CDR3 reads TGTGCCAGCAGTGGACAGGGGTCCTCCAGCAATCAGCCCCAGCATTTT.

The chain links TRBV27 to TRBJ1-5, with 8 bases identical to TRBD1. The length of the CDR3 is 15 residues. Germline V CDR1 and CDR2: MNHEY, SMNVEV (reference sequence). With V trimmed by 4 bases and J by 7 bases, 9 bases remained unmatched. In DNA, the CDR3 is TGTGCCAGCAGTTGGAACGGACAGGGATCCCAGCCCCAGCATTTT. The encoded protein is CASSWNGQGSQPQHF.

The rearrangement links TRBV9 to TRBJ2-3, with 9 bases fitting TRBD2. V was pared by 2 bases and J by 2 bases, with 6 bases of the junction left unmatched. CDR3 length equals 16 residues. Germline assignment: CDR1 SGDLS and CDR2 YYNGEE. CDR3 nucleotides: TGTGCCAGCAGCGTTGGGGCGGGAGGGTACACAGATACGCAGTATTTT. Encoded protein: CASSVGAGGYTDTQYF.

The chain uses TRBV7-9 and TRBJ2-1; the D is unclear. The V end was cut by 4 bases, the J end by 9 bases, with 13 bases between. Germline V CDR1 and CDR2: SEHNR, FQNEAQ (reference sequence). This CDR3 has 13 residues. The chain's CDR3 is CASSSPLTGEQFF. CDR3 nucleotide sequence: TGTGCCAGCAGCTCCCCCTTAACGGGTGAGCAGTTCTTC.

This chain joins TRBV29-1 and TRBJ2-2; maybe TRBD2 (6 bases). V lost 5 bases to trimming and J lost 0 bases, with 7 bases between them. Germline values: CDR1 SQVTM, CDR2 ANQGSEA. The CDR3 runs 13 residues. Written as DNA, the CDR3 is TGCAGCGTTCTAGCGTCGAACACCGGGGAGCTGTTTTTT. Amino acids: CSVLASNTGELFF.

This chain links TRBV30 with TRBJ1-2; D is unclear. The germline V gene encodes CDR1 GTSNPN and CDR2 SVGIG (reference sequence). The CDR3 sequence is 13 residues long. Trimming removed 1 base from V and 4 bases from J, with 10 bases in between. The CDR3 DNA sequence: TGTGCCTGGAGTGCACTAGGACTCTATGGCTACACCTTC. Its translation: CAWSALGLYGYTF.

This sequence joins TRBV5-1 and TRBJ2-1; TRBD2 matches 7 bases. This CDR3 is built from 17 residues. V lost 4 bases and J lost 9; bases outside the gene matches: 19. The V gene's germline CDR1 is SGHRS and CDR2 YFSETQ. The CDR3 region is CASSPTFLGGRLGEQFF. CDR3 in DNA: TGCGCCAGCAGCCCAACATTTCTGGGCGGGAGATTGGGTGAGCAGTTCTTC.

The J gene is TRBJ1-2, the V gene TRBV5-1; a possible D gene is TRBD1 (5 bases). Per germline, CDR1 SGHRS and CDR2 YFSETQ. The CDR3 is made up of 14 amino acids. Trimming took 1 base from V and 4 from J, leaving 11 bases between them. CDR3 in DNA: TGCGCCAGCAGCTTGTCGGGGGAGGTCTATGGCTACACCTTC. Its translation is CASSLSGEVYGYTF.

V is TRBV14 and J is TRBJ2-7, with a tentative D call TRBD2 (6 bases). The CDR3 contains 14 residues. Between the trimmed V and J ends, which lost 1 base and 4 bases, there was a span of 11 bases. Germline lookup yields CDR1 SGHDN and CDR2 FVKESK. The CDR3 protein is CASSQVGGRYEQYF. CDR3 coding DNA: TGTGCCAGCAGCCAAGTCGGGGGACGATACGAGCAGTACTTC. The variable domain in full, completed from reference TRBV14 and TRBJ2-7, reads EAGVTQFPSHSVIEKGQTVTLRCDPISGHDNLYWYRRVMGKEIKFLLHFVKESKQDESGMPNNRFLAERTGGTYSTLKVQPAELEDSGVYFCASSQVGGRYEQYFGPGTRLTVT.

V usage is TRBV7-9 and J usage is TRBJ2-5, with D possibly TRBD2 on 7 matching bases. CDR3 length: 13 residues. V lost 3 bases and J 5 bases, leaving 10 bases between the germline ends. The germline V gene has CDR1 SEHNR and CDR2 FQNEAQ (reference sequence). This CDR3 reads CASSLRGQETQYF. CDR3 bases: TGTGCCAGCAGCTTGCGGGGGCAGGAGACCCAGTACTTC.

This chain uses TRBV5-1 with TRBJ2-1, with TRBD2 matching over 13 bases. The J segment lost 3 bases and the V segment lost 0 bases, leaving 6 bases of the junction unmatched. This CDR3 comprises 18 residues. Germline-derived CDR1 and CDR2 are SGHRS and YFSETQ. The CDR3: CASSLGTSGSSFYNEQFF. CDR3 nucleotide sequence: TGCGCCAGCAGCTTGGGGACTAGCGGGAGCAGTTTCTACAATGAGCAGTTCTTC.

J is TRBJ2-4 and V is TRBV10-2; TRBD2 is a possible D gene (5 bases). CDR3 length equals 17 residues. Trimming shortened V by 6 bases and J by 3 bases, and 21 bases separated the two germline ends. Germline CDR1 and CDR2: WSHSY and SAAADI. This CDR3 is CASREKGLPGFKNIQYF. The CDR3, as DNA: TGCGCCAGCAGAGAGAAGGGCCTACCGGGGTTCAAAAACATTCAGTACTTC.

This clone was observed a single time. The chain couples TRBV28 to TRBJ2-4; D is perhaps TRBD2 (7 bases). This CDR3 has 17 amino acids. Per germline, CDR1 MDHEN and CDR2 SYDVKM. Trimming left V 3 bases short and J 5 bases short, with 20 bases between. The DNA of the CDR3 is TGTGCCAGCAGTTTCCGATATGGGGGGCTAGCGGAAAACATTCAGTACTTC. Translated, it gives CASSFRYGGLAENIQYF.

CDR3 protein: CASSLEGIEQFF. In DNA, the CDR3 is TGTGCCAGCAGCTTAGAGGGGATCGAGCAGTTCTTC. The rearrangement uses TRBV7-9 and TRBJ2-1; a weak D match, TRBD1 (5 bases). Trimming took 1 base from V and 10 from J, leaving 8 bases between them. CDR3 length: 12 residues. Germline CDR1 and CDR2: SEHNR and FQNEAQ (reference sequence). Drawing the rest from reference TRBV7-9 and TRBJ2-1, the complete variable domain is DTGVSQNPRHKITKRGQNVTFRCDPISEHNRLYWYRQTLGQGPEFLTYFQNEAQLEKSRLLSDRFSAERPKGSFSTLEIQRTEQGDSAMYLCASSLEGIEQFFGPGTRLTVL.

The rearrangement links TRBV11-3 to TRBJ2-1, with a tentative D call TRBD1 (6 bases). V shed 4 bases and J shed 4 bases, with 11 bases lying between them. Germline-derived CDR1 and CDR2 are SGHNT and YENEEA. This CDR3 region has 14 residues. The CDR3, as DNA: TGTGCCAGCAGCTCTCGGACAGCTTACAATGAGCAGTTCTTC. Its translation is CASSSRTAYNEQFF.

V is TRBV5-1 and J is TRBJ2-1, with TRBD2 matching 12 bases. CDR3 size: 16 residues. After removal of 7 bases from V and 4 bases from J, the junction contained 9 bases not matched to a gene. Germline-derived CDR1 and CDR2 are SGHRS and YFSETQ. CDR3 bases: TGCGCCAGCCGACTAGCGGGGGCCGAAGAGTACAATGAGCAGTTCTTC. It encodes CASRLAGAEEYNEQFF.